A single sample gave rise to the 28 T cell receptor beta chains below, sequenced in a study of blood T cell repertoires in COVID-19. The protocol was immunoSEQ multiplex PCR, while the TCRdb copy is restricted to in-frame clones and leaves out a portion. The table shows under 100,000 clones, with over 70% occurring only once. Sequenced sample: peripheral blood. Receptors originate from a man older than 75 with active or convalescent COVID-19.

The chain recombines TRBV2 with TRBJ2-3; TRBD1 matches at 7 bases. J was trimmed by 2 bases and V by 0 bases; bases with no gene match: 14. Germline CDR1 SNHLY, CDR2 FYNNEI. This CDR3 region has 19 residues. CDR3 DNA sequence: TGTGCCAGCAGTGAAGCACGTTTAGGGGACAGACTGATCACAGATACGCAGTATTTT. This sequence encodes CASSEARLGDRLITDTQYF.

The rearrangement links TRBV5-1 to TRBJ2-5; tentative D call: TRBD2 (7 bases). CDR1 SGHRS and CDR2 YFSETQ come from the germline V gene. Trimming cost V 0 bases and J 4 bases, with 13 bases left between them. This CDR3 comprises 15 residues. CDR3 in DNA: TGCGCCAGCAGCTTGGATTTAGGGGGGGGAGAGACCCAGTACTTC. It translates to CASSLDLGGGETQYF.

This clone was seen a few times. V gene TRBV7-9 combines with J gene TRBJ1-3, with 7 bases lining up with TRBD1. CDR1 and CDR2 (germline): SEHNR, FQNEAQ (reference sequence). J gave up 4 bases and V 5 bases, and 11 bases lay outside the gene matches. This CDR3 is built from 16 residues. This CDR3 is CASSVRTGAGGNTIYF. The CDR3 DNA is TGTGCCAGCAGCGTTAGGACAGGAGCTGGCGGAAACACCATATATTTT.

V is TRBV27 and J is TRBJ1-1; possibly TRBD1 for D (5 bases). This CDR3 region has 16 residues. V was pared by 3 bases and J by 1 base, with 15 bases between. Germline values: CDR1 MNHEY, CDR2 SMNVEV (reference sequence). DNA of the CDR3: TGTGCCAGCAGTTTTGGGGCCATCGGTGGGAACACTGAAGCTTTCTTT. Protein sequence: CASSFGAIGGNTEAFF.

The chain joins TRBV9 to TRBJ2-5; the match to TRBD2 covers 10 bases. The CDR3 has 15 residues. CDR1 is SGDLS and CDR2 is YYNGEE in the germline V gene. Unmatched junction bases numbered 4, after V lost 2 bases and J lost 3 bases. CDR3 amino acids: CASSVLGTSEETQYF. CDR3 nucleotide sequence: TGTGCCAGCAGCGTCCTCGGGACTAGCGAAGAGACCCAGTACTTC.

The chain has TRBV6-5 and TRBJ1-6, with unresolved D. The V and J ends lost 2 bases and 4 bases respectively, with 6 bases between them. Germline lookup yields CDR1 MNHEY and CDR2 SVGAGI. This CDR3 region has 14 residues. CDR3 nucleotide sequence: TGTGCCAGCAGTTACGGGGAGTATAATTCACCCCTCCACTTT. It specifies CASSYGEYNSPLHF.

This rearrangement joins TRBV5-4 to TRBJ1-1; 9 nucleotides line up with TRBD1. The junction had 9 bases not matched to a gene; V was cut back by 5 bases and J by 7 bases. Germline assignment: CDR1 SGHNT and CDR2 YYREEE (reference sequence). The CDR3 consists of 14 residues. CDR3 DNA: TGTGCCAGCAGGCAGACAGGGGGAAGTGATGAAGCTTTCTTT. This encodes CASRQTGGSDEAFF.

This clone was seen only a few times. This rearrangement joins TRBV9 to TRBJ1-1; TRBD1 matches at 7 bases. The CDR3 totals 15 residues. With 0 bases clipped from V and 11 bases from J, the junction kept 13 bases outside the gene matches. Looked up from germline, CDR1 is SGDLS and CDR2 is YYNGEE. The CDR3 here is CASSVASGDSSFAFF. CDR3 sequence (DNA): TGTGCCAGCAGCGTAGCGAGTGGGGACAGTAGCTTTGCTTTCTTT.

This chain joins TRBV7-9 and TRBJ2-3; 10 nucleotides align to TRBD2. Losses at the gene ends were 1 base for V and 3 bases for J; bases not matched to a gene: 7. This CDR3 spans 17 amino acids. Germline V gene lookup returns CDR1 SEHNR and CDR2 FQNEAQ (reference sequence). Written as DNA, the CDR3 is TGTGCCAGCAGCTTAGGAGGTGCTAGCGGGGGTACAGATACGCAGTATTTT. This codes for CASSLGGASGGTDTQYF.

The V call is TRBV4-1, the J call TRBJ2-1; a weak D match, TRBD2 (5 bases). V lost 5 bases to trimming and J lost 8 bases, with 19 bases between them. The germline V gene has CDR1 MGHRA and CDR2 YSYEKL. This CDR3 is built from 15 residues. The CDR3 DNA follows: TGCGCCAGCAGCAACGGGCACCGGACTTGGGATGAGCAGTTCTTC. This sequence encodes CASSNGHRTWDEQFF.

The V and J genes are TRBV2 and TRBJ2-7; tentatively, D is TRBD1 (6 bases). V lost 6 bases to trimming and J lost 1 base, with 10 bases between them. The germline V gene encodes CDR1 SNHLY and CDR2 FYNNEI. The CDR3 has 13 residues. The CDR3 coding sequence is TGTGCCAGCAGGCCACAGGGATCCTACGAGCAGTACTTC. As protein: CASRPQGSYEQYF. Full variable domain (missing parts from reference TRBV2 and TRBJ2-7): EPEVTQTPSHQVTQMGQEVILRCVPISNHLYFYWYRQILGQKVEFLVSFYNNEISEKSEIFDDQFSVERPDGSNFTLKIRSTKLEDSAMYFCASRPQGSYEQYFGPGTRLTVT.

The chain employs TRBV28 and TRBJ1-4, with unresolved D. The CDR3 has 16 residues. The germline V and J ends were trimmed by 5 bases and 0 bases, with 13 bases remaining between them. CDR1 is MDHEN and CDR2 is SYDVKM in the germline V gene. CDR3: CASSPAGISTNEKLFF. DNA of the CDR3: TGTGCCAGCAGTCCCGCGGGGATTTCAACTAATGAAAAACTGTTTTTT.

The chain carries TRBV18 and TRBJ2-7; 7 positions agree with TRBD2. The germline gives CDR1 KGHSH, CDR2 LQKENI. The V segment lost 1 base and the J segment 3 bases; nucleotides outside the gene matches: 0. The CDR3 length is 13 residues. CDR3: CASSPLAGYEQYF. In DNA form, the CDR3 reads TGTGCCAGCTCACCACTAGCGGGCTACGAGCAGTACTTC.

The chain carries TRBV27 and TRBJ2-7, with 10 bases matching TRBD1. Trimming at V came to 6 bases and at J to 4 bases, leaving 15 bases not matched to a gene. The germline CDR1 and CDR2 sequences are MNHEY and SMNVEV (reference sequence). This CDR3 region has 17 residues. The chain's CDR3 is CASSPLTVTGGWYEQYF. The CDR3 DNA reads as TGTGCCAGCAGCCCGCTAACCGTGACAGGGGGCTGGTACGAGCAGTACTTC.

The V and J genes are TRBV20-1 and TRBJ1-2, with a possible D match to TRBD1 (6 bases). The CDR3 sequence is 14 residues long. V lost 3 bases, J lost 4 bases, and 15 bases lay in between. Germline CDR1 is DFQATT and CDR2 is SNEGSKA (reference sequence). The CDR3 loop reads CSASGRTDPYGYTF. Here the CDR3 DNA reads TGCAGTGCTAGTGGCCGGACAGACCCCTATGGCTACACCTTC.

The J gene is TRBJ1-2, the V gene TRBV3-1 (or the pseudogene TRBV3-2); maybe TRBD1 (5 bases). The CDR3 is made up of 16 amino acids. With 0 bases removed from V and 4 bases from J, the gap between germline ends came to 15 bases. Germline loops: CDR1 LGHDT, CDR2 YNNKEL (reference sequence). The CDR3: CASSQDLTVKAYGYTF. The CDR3 DNA reads as TGTGCCAGCAGCCAAGATTTGACAGTGAAGGCCTATGGCTACACCTTC.

V is TRBV18 and J is TRBJ1-1, with 7 bases that match TRBD1. The germline V gene encodes CDR1 KGHSH and CDR2 LQKENI. The junction had 3 bases not matched to a gene; V was cut back by 4 bases and J by 1 base. This CDR3 contains 14 residues. The CDR3 DNA reads as TGTGCCAGCTCACTGGGACAGCCGAACACTGAAGCTTTCTTT. It yields the protein CASSLGQPNTEAFF.

The chain links TRBV7-9 to TRBJ2-7, with TRBD1 matching 8 bases. The CDR3 extends over 16 amino acids. J gave up 1 base and V 5 bases, and 10 bases lay outside the gene matches. Germline loops: CDR1 SEHNR, CDR2 FQNEAQ (reference sequence). As DNA, the CDR3 is TGTGCCAGCAGCCCTCGGACAGGGACCCTATCCTACGAGCAGTACTTC. It codes for CASSPRTGTLSYEQYF. Together with reference TRBV7-9 and TRBJ2-7, the CDR3 gives the full variable domain: DTGVSQNPRHKITKRGQNVTFRCDPISEHNRLYWYRQTLGQGPEFLTYFQNEAQLEKSRLLSDRFSAERPKGSFSTLEIQRTEQGDSAMYLCASSPRTGTLSYEQYFGPGTRLTVT.

CDR3 protein: CASSPTGVGEKLFF. CDR3 coding DNA: TGCGCCAGCAGCCCAACAGGGGTCGGGGAAAAACTGTTTTTT. The chain employs TRBV5-1 and TRBJ1-4; 7 nucleotides agree with TRBD1. With V trimmed by 4 bases and J by 8 bases, 8 bases remained unmatched. The CDR3 is 14 amino acids. CDR1 is SGHRS, CDR2 YFSETQ, per germline.

This clone showed up just once. The rearrangement joins TRBV7-2 to TRBJ2-7, with D unclear. The CDR3 consists of 14 residues. CDR1 is SGHTA, CDR2 FQGNSA, per germline. Between the trimmed V and J ends, which lost 1 base and 5 bases, there was a span of 12 bases. In DNA, the CDR3 is TGTGCCAGCAGCTTAGTTAGCCCGAGCGACGAGCAGTACTTC. This translates into CASSLVSPSDEQYF.

In this sample, this clone turned up many times. This chain connects TRBV7-2 to TRBJ2-5; TRBD1 matches at 7 bases. This CDR3 is 15 amino acids long. In germline, CDR1 is SGHTA, CDR2 FQGNSA. The J segment lost 3 bases and the V segment lost 1 base, leaving 5 bases of the junction unmatched. The DNA of the CDR3 is TGTGCCAGCAGCTTAGTCTCCGACAGGGAAGAGACCCAGTACTTC. As protein: CASSLVSDREETQYF.

The chain joins TRBV5-6 to TRBJ2-7; 9 bases are a match to TRBD1. V lost 4 bases, J lost 6 bases, and 8 bases stayed unmatched. The germline V gene has CDR1 SGHDT and CDR2 YYEEEE. The CDR3 loop spans 14 amino acids. This chain's CDR3 is CASSLIQGAGEQYF. CDR3 DNA sequence: TGTGCCAGCAGCCTGATACAGGGGGCCGGCGAGCAGTACTTC.

This clone was seen a handful of times. The CDR3 loop reads CASSYGGSAGYTF. CDR3 DNA sequence: TGTGCCAGCAGTTACGGGGGCTCGGCTGGCTACACCTTC. The genes are TRBV6-2 or TRBV6-3 and TRBJ1-2; TRBD1 is a possible D gene (6 bases). Trimming took 2 bases from V and 7 from J, leaving 11 bases between them. From germline, CDR1 is MNHEY and CDR2 SVGEGT. The CDR3 is made up of 13 amino acids.

The rearrangement links TRBV3-1 (or the pseudogene TRBV3-2) to TRBJ1-3; D remains ambiguous. Per the germline V gene, CDR1 is LGHDT and CDR2 is YNNKEL (reference sequence). The CDR3 runs to 13 residues. The germline V and J ends were trimmed by 4 bases and 4 bases, with 8 bases remaining between them. As DNA, the CDR3 is TGTGCCAGCAGCCTGCCTACCGGAAACACCATATATTTT. It is translated as CASSLPTGNTIYF.

This clone was observed a single time. The chain couples TRBV6-5 to TRBJ1-4; possible D gene TRBD1, 6 bases. Germline CDR1 is MNHEY and CDR2 is SVGAGI. The CDR3 loop spans 16 amino acids. With 2 bases removed from V and 0 bases from J, the gap between germline ends came to 10 bases. In nucleotides, the CDR3 is TGTGCCAGCAGTTACCCCCAGGGGCCAACTAATGAAAAACTGTTTTTT. This translates into CASSYPQGPTNEKLFF.

The V gene is TRBV27, the J gene TRBJ1-1; no definite D call. This CDR3 contains 13 residues. From germline, CDR1 is MNHEY and CDR2 SMNVEV (reference sequence). V was clipped by 6 bases and J by 3 bases, with 11 bases between them. CDR3 protein: CASSPRRDTEAFF. CDR3 in DNA: TGTGCCAGCAGCCCTAGGAGGGACACTGAAGCTTTCTTT.

This clone was counted a few times. The chain couples TRBV7-8 to TRBJ1-1, with D perhaps TRBD1 (6 bases). This CDR3 is built from 17 residues. V was pared by 5 bases and J by 5 bases, with 24 bases between. In germline, CDR1 is SGHVS, CDR2 FQNEAQ. The CDR3: CASSLGGASSKRTEAFF. CDR3 DNA: TGTGCCAGCAGCCTAGGGGGAGCGAGCTCTAAGAGAACTGAAGCTTTCTTT.

This clone has ten or more counts. The CDR3 sequence is CASSEGQGDTPLHF. DNA of the CDR3: TGTGCCAGCAGCGAAGGACAGGGGGATACACCCCTCCACTTT. The chain couples TRBV5-6 to TRBJ1-6, with 10 bases matching TRBD1. The CDR3 runs to 14 residues. Trimming cost V 4 bases and J 11 bases; bases outside gene matches: 6. Germline V gene data show CDR1 as SGHDT and CDR2 as YYEEEE.